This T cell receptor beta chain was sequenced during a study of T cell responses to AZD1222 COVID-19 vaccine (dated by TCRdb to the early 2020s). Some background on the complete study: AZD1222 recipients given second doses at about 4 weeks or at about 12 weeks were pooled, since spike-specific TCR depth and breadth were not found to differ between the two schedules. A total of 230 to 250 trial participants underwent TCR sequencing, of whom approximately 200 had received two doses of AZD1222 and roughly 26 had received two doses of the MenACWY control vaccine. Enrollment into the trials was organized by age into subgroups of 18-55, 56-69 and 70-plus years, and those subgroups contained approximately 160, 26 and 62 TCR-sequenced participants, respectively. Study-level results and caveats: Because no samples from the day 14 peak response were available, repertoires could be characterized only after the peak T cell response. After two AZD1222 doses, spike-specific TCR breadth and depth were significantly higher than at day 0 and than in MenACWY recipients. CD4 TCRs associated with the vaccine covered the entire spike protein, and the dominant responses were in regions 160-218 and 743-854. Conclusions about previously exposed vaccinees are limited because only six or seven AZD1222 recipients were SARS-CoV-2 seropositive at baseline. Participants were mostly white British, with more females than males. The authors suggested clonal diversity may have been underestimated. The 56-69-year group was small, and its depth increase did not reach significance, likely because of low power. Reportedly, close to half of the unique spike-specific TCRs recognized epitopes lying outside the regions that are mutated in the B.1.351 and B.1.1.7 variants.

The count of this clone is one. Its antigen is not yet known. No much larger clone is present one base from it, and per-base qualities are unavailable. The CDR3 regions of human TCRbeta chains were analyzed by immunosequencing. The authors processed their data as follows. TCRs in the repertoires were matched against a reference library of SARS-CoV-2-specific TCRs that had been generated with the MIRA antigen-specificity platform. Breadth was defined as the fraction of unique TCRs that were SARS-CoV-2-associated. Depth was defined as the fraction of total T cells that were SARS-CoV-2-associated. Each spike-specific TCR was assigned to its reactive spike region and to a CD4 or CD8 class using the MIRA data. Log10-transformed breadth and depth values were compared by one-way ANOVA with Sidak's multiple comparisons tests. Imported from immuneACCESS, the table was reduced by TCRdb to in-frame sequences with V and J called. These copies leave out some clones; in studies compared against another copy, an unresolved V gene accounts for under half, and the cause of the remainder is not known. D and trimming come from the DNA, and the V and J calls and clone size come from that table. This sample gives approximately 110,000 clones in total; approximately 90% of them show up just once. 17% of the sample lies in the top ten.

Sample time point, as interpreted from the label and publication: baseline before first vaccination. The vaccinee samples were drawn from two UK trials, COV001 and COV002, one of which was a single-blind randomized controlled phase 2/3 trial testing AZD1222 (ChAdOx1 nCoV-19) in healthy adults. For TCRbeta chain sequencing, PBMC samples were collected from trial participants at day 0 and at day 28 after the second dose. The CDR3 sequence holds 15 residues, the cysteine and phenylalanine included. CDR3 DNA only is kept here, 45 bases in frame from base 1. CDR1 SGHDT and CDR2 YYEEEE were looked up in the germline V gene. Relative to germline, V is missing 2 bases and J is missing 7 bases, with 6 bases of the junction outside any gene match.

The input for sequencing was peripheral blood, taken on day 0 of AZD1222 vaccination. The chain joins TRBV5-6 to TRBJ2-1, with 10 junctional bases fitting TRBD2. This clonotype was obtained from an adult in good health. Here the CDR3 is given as CASSFRTSGPNEQFF. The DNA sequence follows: TGTGCCAGCAGCTTTCGGACTAGCGGTCCGAATGAGCAGTTCTTC.